This TCR beta chain was captured by sequencing in a study of T-cell reconstitution after alpha-beta-depleted transplantation in children. Unique molecular identifiers featured in how the TCRbeta library was prepared. TCRdb re-derived calls from the PCR reads in MiXCR, one entry per CDR3 protein. The data show about 77,000 distinct CDR3 sequences, 15% to 20% seen once. This TCR came from a male patient aged 2-9 years who had a stem cell transplant for acute lymphoblastic leukemia, so the T cells may come from the graft donor. The sample in question was PBMCs, mostly from graft donor cells, obtained 360 days after TCRalphabeta/CD19-depleted stem cell transplant.

CDR3 coding DNA: TGTGCCAGCAGTCCCCCTGGACTAGCGGGAGCCTACGAGCAGTACTTC. As protein: CASSPPGLAGAYEQYF. The chain couples TRBV12-3 or TRBV12-4 to TRBJ2-7; 13 nucleotides agree with TRBD2. This CDR3 contains 16 residues. V shed 5 bases, J shed 2 bases, and the junction held 6 bases outside the gene matches.